These T cell receptor beta chains were read from a single sample in a study of OX40 agonist ivuxolimab in advanced cancers. Data came from immunoSEQ multiplex PCR; TCRdb stores just in-frame clones and leaves some out. The repertoire holds approximately 68,000 clones, with roughly 90% as singletons. Sequencing used CD4+ or CD8+ T cells sorted from blood, obtained in a trial of the OX40 agonist ivuxolimab. The receptors come from an adult with an advanced solid tumor such as melanoma, head and neck, liver or kidney cancer. Both conserved end residues are part of each CDR3. Fields, in order: D gene, V gene, clone size, J gene, CDR3 protein. D genes are given only for firm matches. Clone size is shown for a subset of rows, as once, few, many or a class of expanded clone.

-	TRBV4-1	-	TRBJ1-6	CASSPKLGQYNSPLHF
TRBD1	TRBV29-1	-	TRBJ1-1	CSGETGRDTEAFF
-	TRBV16	-	TRBJ2-3	CASSQIPCLGQVGRDTQYF
-	TRBV11-2	-	TRBJ2-3	CASSSPGVEGWADTQYF
-	TRBV7-8	-	TRBJ1-2	CASSSRGTGRYGYTF
TRBD1	TRBV27	-	TRBJ1-2	CASSLSQGANYGYTF
TRBD1	TRBV7-6	-	TRBJ2-3	CASSRTPGTGRGTDTQYF
-	TRBV2	-	TRBJ2-5	CASSRNLDGETQYF
TRBD1	TRBV9	-	TRBJ2-3	CASSVRGLFSDTQYF
-	TRBV27	-	TRBJ1-2	CASGFQGTGYTF
TRBD1	TRBV9	-	TRBJ2-7	CASTPGTGSYEQYF
-	TRBV9	-	TRBJ2-7	CASSVGGTDYEQYF
-	TRBV7-9	-	TRBJ1-1	CASRDRLNTEAFF
-	TRBV19	-	TRBJ2-7	CASSYWGSYEQYF
-	TRBV19	-	TRBJ1-5	CASSLRDTNQPQHF
-	TRBV20-1	-	TRBJ2-7	CSARGGHEQYF
-	TRBV6-6	-	TRBJ2-1	CASGPTERYYNEQFF
-	TRBV7-8	-	TRBJ1-5	CASSLGFLGGNSNQPQHF
-	TRBV27	once	TRBJ2-7	CAPQVGEQYF
-	TRBV4-1	-	TRBJ1-2	CASSQAVGSLEGYTF
-	TRBV6-5	-	TRBJ2-2	CASKPGVKNTGELFF
TRBD1	TRBV9	-	TRBJ2-3	CASSVARGPSTDTQYF
-	TRBV19	-	TRBJ2-5	CASSIGSRGGDQETQYF
-	TRBV10-3	-	TRBJ2-3	CAINEEQGSTDTQYF
-	TRBV4-1	few	TRBJ1-1	CASSQEPQEAFF
TRBD1	TRBV4-1	-	TRBJ2-1	CASSQALTGVPYNEQFF
-	TRBV13	-	TRBJ1-2	CASSHDGANGYTF
-	TRBV7-9	-	TRBJ2-5	CASSLALLETRRETQYF
-	TRBV19	-	TRBJ2-1	CASSIAGLSYNEQFF
TRBD1	TRBV9	-	TRBJ2-7	CASSVGDRSSYEQYF
-	TRBV20-1	-	TRBJ2-2	CSASGGGELFF
-	TRBV6-6	once	TRBJ2-7	CASSYGAPITYEQYF
TRBD2	TRBV27	-	TRBJ2-1	CASSLALGLAGPNNEQFF
-	TRBV5-5	-	TRBJ2-1	CASKSPLDLNEQFF
-	TRBV27	-	TRBJ2-7	CASSFGITYEQYF
-	TRBV6-6	-	TRBJ2-1	CASSYPDNEQFF
-	TRBV5-4	-	TRBJ1-1	CASSTDMNTEAFF
TRBD2	TRBV6-5	-	TRBJ2-7	CASSLGGLAYEQYF
-	TRBV15	-	TRBJ2-7	CATSRDNSAGNYEQYF
TRBD1	TRBV19	-	TRBJ2-2	CASSSGQGTGELFF
-	TRBV19	-	TRBJ2-3	CASNTDTDTQYF
-	TRBV19	-	TRBJ1-1	CASSIFHTEAFF
-	TRBV21-1	-	TRBJ1-3	CASRSPFRQGSGNTIYF
-	TRBV7-8	once	-	CASSATPHGSYEQYF
-	TRBV14	few	TRBJ1-3	CASSQDFRGSSGNTIYF
TRBD1	TRBV10-3	-	TRBJ2-7	CAISEVTGYGYEQYF
-	TRBV10-3	-	TRBJ1-1	CAISETGEAFF
TRBD1	TRBV12-5	-	TRBJ1-5	CASGWGTGSNQPQHF
-	TRBV9	-	TRBJ2-2	CASNAGLSGELFF
-	TRBV15	-	TRBJ1-1	CATSRERVNTEAFF
TRBD2	TRBV27	-	TRBJ2-2	CASSRLAGGLGELFF
TRBD2	TRBV6-6	-	TRBJ2-5	CASSYPRGGGWETQYF
TRBD1	TRBV13	-	TRBJ2-2	CASSLGLGTGGQKTGELFF